This is a list of T cell receptor beta chains from one sample in a study of T cell changes during pregnancy in multiple sclerosis. Repertoires were generated with immunoSEQ multiplex PCR, while TCRdb's copy carries only in-frame clones and drops some. The sample carries around 92,000 clones, 90% to 95% recorded once. The material was peripheral blood, obtained after pregnancy. The receptors come from a female donor with multiple sclerosis, enrolled in a pregnancy study. Both conserved end residues are part of each CDR3. Fields, in order: V gene, clone size, D gene, J gene, CDR3 protein, CDR3 DNA. D genes are given only for firm matches. A row's size may be missing; if present it is once, few, many or a size class.

TRBV2	NA	TRBD1	TRBJ1-1	CASSDRGRPQNTEAFF	TGTGCCAGCAGTGACAGGGGGCGGCCTCAGAACACTGAAGCTTTCTTT
TRBV19	NA	NA	TRBJ1-1	CASSPLKGMNTEAFF	TGTGCCAGTAGTCCGCTCAAGGGGATGAACACTGAAGCTTTCTTT
TRBV7-2	NA	TRBD2	TRBJ2-7	CASSFAGGGYEQYF	TGTGCCAGCAGCTTCGCGGGGGGAGGGTACGAGCAGTACTTC
TRBV10-2	NA	NA	TRBJ2-1	CASSEPAGEQFF	TGCGCCAGCAGTGAGCCTGCGGGAGAGCAGTTCTTC
TRBV5-1	NA	TRBD1	TRBJ2-7	CASSARTGQKSYEQYF	TGCGCCAGCAGCGCTCGGACGGGACAGAAGTCCTACGAGCAGTACTTC
TRBV7-2	once	NA	TRBJ1-2	CASSDQGSGYTF	TGTGCCAGCAGCGACCAGGGTAGTGGCTACACCTTC
TRBV27	once	NA	TRBJ2-2	CASSLLGADTGELFF	TGTGCCAGCAGTTTATTGGGGGCCGACACCGGGGAGCTGTTTTTT
TRBV11-2	NA	TRBD2	TRBJ2-2	CASSLVAGGVTGELFF	TGTGCCAGCAGCTTAGTTGCGGGAGGGGTCACCGGGGAGCTGTTTTTT
TRBV5-5	NA	NA	TRBJ1-5	CASSLMGGNSNQPQHF	TGTGCCAGCAGCTTAATGGGGGGGAATAGCAATCAGCCCCAGCATTTT
TRBV7-9	NA	TRBD1	TRBJ2-7	CASSLEGQGGYEQYF	TGTGCCAGCAGCTTAGAAGGACAGGGGGGTTACGAGCAGTACTTC
TRBV30	NA	NA	TRBJ1-1	CASRDFDTEAFF	TGTGCCTCCAGGGATTTCGACACTGAAGCTTTCTTT
TRBV2	NA	TRBD2	TRBJ2-1	CASKVTTAGGLSSYNEQFF	TGTGCCAGCAAGGTGACAACGGCGGGAGGCCTGAGCTCCTACAATGAGCAGTTCTTC
TRBV11-2	NA	TRBD2	TRBJ2-7	CASTLGLAGGGVYEQYF	TGTGCCAGCACCCTGGGACTAGCGGGAGGGGGAGTCTACGAGCAGTACTTC
TRBV19	NA	NA	TRBJ1-2	CASSLALNYGYTF	TGTGCCAGTAGTTTAGCCCTGAACTATGGCTACACCTTC
TRBV7-2	NA	TRBD1	TRBJ1-1	CASSLQGGRTEAFF	TGTGCCAGCAGTCTACAGGGGGGGAGAACTGAAGCTTTCTTT
TRBV27	NA	TRBD1	TRBJ2-3	CASRKTGVGTDTQYF	TGTGCCAGCAGAAAAACAGGGGTCGGCACAGATACGCAGTATTTT
TRBV15	NA	TRBD2	TRBJ2-1	CATSRELAGGIEQFF	TGTGCCACCAGCAGAGAACTAGCGGGAGGCATTGAGCAGTTCTTC
TRBV7-2	NA	TRBD2	TRBJ2-1	CASSPDTSGRGNEQFF	TGTGCCAGCAGCCCCGATACTAGCGGGAGGGGTAATGAGCAGTTCTTC
TRBV5-6	once	TRBD1	TRBJ2-1	CASSFRDRGFGKQFF	TGTGCCAGCAGCTTCCGGGACAGGGGTTTTGGGAAGCAGTTCTTC
TRBV11-2	NA	NA	TRBJ2-7	CASSFAGGSYEQYF	TGTGCCAGCAGCTTCGCCGGGGGCTCCTACGAGCAGTACTTC
TRBV19	NA	NA	TRBJ2-6	CASSIVSSGANVLTF	TGTGCCAGTAGTATTGTTAGCTCTGGGGCCAACGTCCTGACTTTC
TRBV5-1	NA	NA	TRBJ1-5	CASSPGGGGSNQPQHF	TGCGCCAGCAGCCCTGGGGGGGGCGGAAGCAATCAGCCCCAGCATTTT
TRBV4-1	NA	NA	TRBJ1-2	CASSQTTFSVRGYTF	TGCGCCAGCAGCCAAACCACCTTTTCGGTACGCGGCTACACCTTC
TRBV19	NA	TRBD1	TRBJ1-5	CASSLTGGSNQPQHF	TGTGCCAGTAGTCTGACAGGGGGTAGCAATCAGCCCCAGCATTTT
TRBV4-1	NA	TRBD2	TRBJ2-7	CASSQDPMWTSGYEQYF	TGCGCCAGCAGCCAAGATCCCATGTGGACTAGCGGCTACGAGCAGTACTTC
TRBV4-3	once	TRBD2	TRBJ2-1	CASSQATSGRANEQFF	TGCGCCAGCAGCCAAGCGACTAGCGGGAGGGCCAATGAGCAGTTCTTC
TRBV5-1	NA	TRBD1	TRBJ2-5	CASSSTTGVETQYF	TGCGCCAGCAGCTCGACGACAGGGGTGGAGACCCAGTACTTC
TRBV5-8	NA	NA	TRBJ2-5	CASSLGQRYQETQYF	TGTGCCAGCAGTTTAGGACAGCGGTACCAAGAGACCCAGTACTTC
TRBV9	NA	NA	TRBJ1-1	CASSVDGDGAEAFF	TGTGCCAGCAGCGTAGACGGAGATGGAGCTGAAGCTTTCTTT
TRBV6-6	NA	TRBD2	TRBJ2-7	CASSFSGRGNEQYF	TGTGCCAGCAGCTTCAGCGGGAGAGGGAACGAGCAGTACTTC
TRBV18	NA	TRBD2	TRBJ2-6	CASSVSGRGNVLTF	TGTGCCAGCTCAGTTTCAGGGAGGGGCAACGTCCTGACTTTC
TRBV2	NA	NA	TRBJ2-2	CASSEGKGGTGELFF	TGTGCCAGCAGTGAAGGGAAAGGAGGGACCGGGGAGCTGTTTTTT
TRBV7-9	once	TRBD1	TRBJ2-7	CASSSTSGGQVSYEQYF	TGTGCCAGCAGCTCCACTTCTGGGGGACAGGTCTCCTACGAGCAGTACTTC
TRBV27	NA	TRBD1	TRBJ1-5	CASSPRTGGIQPQHF	TGTGCCAGCAGTCCCCGGACAGGGGGCATTCAGCCCCAGCATTTT
TRBV6-5	NA	NA	TRBJ1-5	CASSYSRGQPQHF	TGTGCCAGCAGTTACTCCAGGGGTCAGCCCCAGCATTTT
TRBV25-1	NA	TRBD2	TRBJ2-7	CASSETSGGFSYEQYF	TGTGCCAGCAGTGAGACTAGCGGAGGGTTCTCCTACGAGCAGTACTTC